This is a list of T cell receptor beta chains from one sample in a study of blood T cell repertoires in COVID-19. Profiled with immunoSEQ multiplex PCR; TCRdb holds only in-frame clones, not every one. The sample includes some 210,000 clones, roughly 90% of them seen just once. Sequenced sample: peripheral blood. Receptors originate from a man aged 60-69 years with COVID-19, enrolled during active disease. The CDR3 runs from the conserved cysteine through the conserved F or W. The D gene is left open where the match is weak. The size field is filled for only some rows; it gives once, few, many or a size class.

V gene	J gene	D gene	clone size	CDR3 DNA	CDR3 protein
TRBV24-1	TRBJ2-3	TRBD2	once	TGTGCCACCAGTGATCGGACTAGCATCACAGATACGCAGTATTTT	CATSDRTSITDTQYF
TRBV10-1	TRBJ1-1	.	.	TGCGCCAGCAGCAGGACGCGGGGGAACACTGAAGCTTTCTTT	CASSRTRGNTEAFF
TRBV27	TRBJ2-1	.	.	TGTGCCAGCAGTAAGGGCGGGGCCTACTACAATGAGCAGTTCTTC	CASSKGGAYYNEQFF
TRBV5-4	TRBJ2-7	TRBD2	.	TGTGCCAGCAGCTTAGGACTAGCGGGAGTGTACGAGCAGTACTTC	CASSLGLAGVYEQYF
TRBV28	TRBJ2-7	.	.	TGTGCCAGCAGTTCCCATTCCTACGAGCAGTACTTC	CASSSHSYEQYF
TRBV18	TRBJ1-2	.	.	TGTGCCAGCTCGCCTCTGGAGGGGCAGGGTGGCTACACCTTC	CASSPLEGQGGYTF
TRBV3-1/TRBV3-2	TRBJ1-5	.	.	TGTGCCAGCAGCCAAGCAGCAGGCTCGCATCAGCCCCAGCATTTT	CASSQAAGSHQPQHF
TRBV2	TRBJ1-5	TRBD1	.	TGTGCCAGCAGCCAACAGGGGGCTAGCAATCAGCCCCAGCATTTT	CASSQQGASNQPQHF
TRBV10-3	TRBJ1-1	.	.	TGTGCCATCAGGGGAACAGGACGTAACACTGAAGCTTTCTTT	CAIRGTGRNTEAFF
TRBV15	TRBJ2-2	TRBD1	.	TGTGCCACCAGCAGACTCGACAGGGTCGGCACCGGGGAGCTGTTTTTT	CATSRLDRVGTGELFF
TRBV28	TRBJ2-3	.	.	TGTGCCAGCAGGGGAGCGCAACATCGCACAGATACGCAGTATTTT	CASRGAQHRTDTQYF
TRBV5-8	TRBJ2-1	TRBD1	.	TGTGCCAGCAGCCCCGGGGACAGGGATGGCAATGAGCAGTTCTTC	CASSPGDRDGNEQFF
TRBV2	TRBJ2-7	.	.	TGTGCCAGCAGTGCTAGGCCCGGCGAGCAGTACTTC	CASSARPGEQYF
TRBV29-1	TRBJ1-2	TRBD1	.	TGCAGCGTTGAAGAGTGGACAGGTAGTGGCTACACCTTC	CSVEEWTGSGYTF
TRBV6-1	TRBJ1-1	TRBD1	.	TGTGCCAGCAGTGATTACAGGGGGTTGATCTGGGCTTTCTTT	CASSDYRGLIWAFF
TRBV4-1	TRBJ2-2	.	once	TGCGCCAGCAGCCCGCTGGGGGGAGGCAGAGCGGGGAACACCGGGGAGCTGTTTTTT	CASSPLGGGRAGNTGELFF
TRBV7-9	TRBJ2-3	.	.	TGTGCCAGCAGCTTACGCGGGGTTGGTGTGACAGATACGCAGTATTTT	CASSLRGVGVTDTQYF
TRBV7-8	TRBJ2-7	TRBD2	.	TGTGCCAGCAGCTTCCTAGCGGGAGAAGGAAACTACGAGCAGTACTTC	CASSFLAGEGNYEQYF